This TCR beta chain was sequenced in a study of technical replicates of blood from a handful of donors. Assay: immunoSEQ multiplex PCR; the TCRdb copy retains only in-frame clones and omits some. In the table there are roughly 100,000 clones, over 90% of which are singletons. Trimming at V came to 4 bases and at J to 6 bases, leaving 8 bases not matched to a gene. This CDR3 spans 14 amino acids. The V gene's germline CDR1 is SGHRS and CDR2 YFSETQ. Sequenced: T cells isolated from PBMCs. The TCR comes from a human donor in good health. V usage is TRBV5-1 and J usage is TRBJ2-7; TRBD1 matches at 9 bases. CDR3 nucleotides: TGCGCCAGCAGCATAGGACAGGGGCCGGGCGAGCAGTACTTC. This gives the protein CASSIGQGPGEQYF. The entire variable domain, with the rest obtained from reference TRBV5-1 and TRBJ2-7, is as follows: KAGVTQTPRYLIKTRGQQVTLSCSPISGHRSVSWYQQTPGQGLQFLFEYFSETQRNKGNFPGRFSGRQFSNSRSEMNVSTLELGDSALYLCASSIGQGPGEQYFGPGTRLTVT.